This TCR beta chain originates from a study of lung T cells in sarcoidosis with Löfgren's syndrome. Study details: CD4+ T cells build up in sarcoidosis bronchoalveolar lavage fluid.

TCRdb used MiXCR to reprocess the reads, holding one entry per CDR3 protein. The sample yields roughly 2,000 distinct CDR3 sequences, 28% seen once. Germline assignment: CDR1 SNHLY and CDR2 FYNNEI. The CDR3 consists of 13 residues. Whole-study findings and limits: TRBV2 was the preferred pairing partner of TRAV12-1, with similar CDR3s. Löfgren's syndrome patients reportedly showed greatest TRAV12-1 and TRBV2 expansion versus controls.

Of note for this clonotype: Its specificity is not known. The germline gene is not matched at one end of the junction; a read error may be the cause.

The J gene is TRBJ2-5, the V gene TRBV2, with D perhaps matching TRBD2 (6 bases). The sequenced material came from CD4+ T cells from bronchoalveolar lavage. The receptor was derived from a human donor with sarcoidosis (Löfgren's syndrome or another form), or a control subject (not recorded which). The CDR3 protein is CVSSEEGWETQYF. CDR3 in DNA: TGTGTCAGCAGTGAGGAGGGATGGGAGACCCAGTACTTC.